The subject of this entry is one T cell receptor (beta chain). The antigen it recognizes is unknown. No base qualities exist here, and no much larger clone lies one base off it. V is shortened by 0 bases, J by 4 bases, and the region joining them spans 16 bases. From the cysteine up to the phenylalanine, the CDR3 has a length of 17 residues. Just the 51-base CDR3 DNA is kept, in frame starting at base 1. The CDR1 and CDR2 encoded by the germline V gene are SNHLY and FYNNEI. This sample's treatment or condition label indicates: roughly ten-day PBMC culture with coronavirus spike peptide pools or control peptides (ViraFEST assay). The ViraFEST assay was used in the study, in which antigen-specific T cells were expanded with peptide pools and expanded clonotypes were subsequently identified by TCR sequencing. Positive SARS-CoV-2 PCR tests in the convalescent patients dated from March to December 2020, before Alpha, Beta and Delta variants emerged in the United States. Roughly 2 million PBMCs per well were cultured in IMDM with roughly 5.5% human AB serum and around 10 IU/ml IL-2, plus 10 ug/ml peptide pools. Half of the culture medium was replaced with fresh IL-2-containing medium on days 3 and 7. Once the cells had been in culture for about 10 days, the EasySep CD4+ T cell isolation kit was used to isolate CD4+ T cells by negative selection. Ficoll-Paque Plus gradient centrifugation was used to isolate PBMCs from whole blood, and the isolated PBMCs were then either used fresh or cryopreserved at -140C. In general, triplicate wells were set up for every culture condition.

Libraries were prepared through PCR. At the Johns Hopkins FTIC core, DNA from the cultured CD4+ T cells underwent TCR sequencing with the Oncomine TCR Beta short-read assay. The QIAamp micro DNA kit was used to extract genomic DNA from the cultured CD4+ T cells. Oncomine TCR Beta libraries from cultured CD4+ T cells were pooled using unique dual indexes and sequenced on an Illumina iSeq 100. The authors' pipeline ran thus. Non-productive sequences were removed, and CDR3s that did not start with C, did not end with F or W, or were shorter than 7 amino acids were discarded. The MANAFEST web application was used to identify antigen-specific clonotypes by comparing peptide-stimulated wells against reference wells and other culture wells. For a clone to be called positive, the clone needed an FDR below 0.05, an odds ratio above 5, and a productive frequency above 0.1% in at least two of three replicate wells. A clonotype was classed as cross-reactive if the clonotype showed significant expansion both in SARS-CoV-2 spike wells and in at least one common cold coronavirus spike condition. Using R version 3.6.1, CDR3 homology was evaluated through Levenshtein distances (stringdist) along with unrooted phylogenetic trees (ape). TCRdb handled the public reads itself, with Q25 trimming in fastp and clone calling in MiXCR, and kept productive beta chains. All rows with the same CDR3 protein become a single entry with the most common DNA and genes. The V and J calls, along with clone size, are taken from TCRdb and not from the paper's own processing. This sample is represented by several thousand distinct CDR3 sequences; 55% of them were singletons. 7.5% to 8% of the sample comes from the top ten.

The record originates from a study of vaccination and CD4 T cells after COVID-19 (dated by TCRdb to between 2022 and 2023). As for the study more broadly: Every convalescent patient had a positive nasal swab PCR test for SARS-CoV-2, with mild disease in 9 or 10 patients and severe disease in one. The convalescent cohort comprised six males and four females, including two Hispanic individuals, seven Caucasians, two Asians and one multiracial person. Participants received two doses of either the Pfizer-BioNTech BNT162b2 vaccine (n=8) or the Moderna mRNA-1273 vaccine (n=2). Post-COVID blood samples from convalescent patients were collected a median of 101 days after diagnosis, with a range of roughly 35 to 170 days. Post-vaccine blood samples were taken a median of approximately 70 days after the second vaccine dose, with a range of roughly 14 to 241 days. Culture stimuli were overlapping spike peptide pools from SARS-CoV-2 and from the common cold coronaviruses HCoV-NL63, HCoV-OC43 and HCoV-229E. Control cultures used a CEFX viral epitope pool as positive control, an HIV-1 Nef peptide pool as negative control, or no peptide. In around ten COVID-19 convalescent patients and several infection-naive healthy vaccine recipients, the spike-specific CD4+ TCR repertoire before mRNA vaccination was compared with the repertoire after mRNA vaccination.

The paper's findings and limits, for the study overall: The study included relatively few convalescent patients and did not analyze early timepoints after natural infection. In convalescent patients, a median roughly 86% of post-vaccine SARS-CoV-2-reactive clones were detected only after vaccination, suggesting vaccine-specific priming. The median number of SARS-CoV-2-reactive clonotypes rose from 20 to 25 after infection to roughly 38 after vaccination, but the change was not significant. Of the vaccine-specific clones found in convalescent patients, nearly all (304 of 307) were mono-reactive for SARS-CoV-2 spike instead of being cross-reactive with common cold coronaviruses.

The chain uses TRBV2 and TRBJ1-5; the D gene is perhaps TRBD1, on 5 matching bases. The clonotype was recovered from a human donor who had recovered from COVID-19. Material for sequencing was CD4+ T cells from blood, cultured in vitro. The DNA is TGTGCCAGCAGTGAAGCGCAGGGAGGCCCCGCTAATCAGCCCCAGCATTTT. Translated, it reads CASSEAQGGPANQPQHF.